This entry concerns a single T cell receptor beta chain. Time point reported: patch test 1, 2 weeks after DPC sensitization. Sample treatment: therapeutic diphenylcyclopropenone sensitization with weekly scalp DPC. Alopecia patients, 18 to 70 years old and DPC-suitable, served as donors. These data originate in a study of human T cells and chemical hapten exposure. Germline assignment: CDR1 MGHRA and CDR2 YSYEKL. V was clipped by 0 bases and J by 0 bases, with 5 bases between them. This CDR3 contains 15 residues. Authors' processing steps: Samples ranged from about 23,224 to 690,600 TCRs, with a median of roughly 96,000. TCRdb recomputed calls from the RACE reads with MiXCR, one row per CDR3 protein. The V and J calls and clone size are TCRdb's, not the authors'. Counted here are some 49,000 distinct CDR3 sequences, less than 10% occurring once; the ten biggest clones make up 4% to 5.5%.

Source: whole blood, taken in connection with sensitization to the hapten diphenylcyclopropenone (DPC). This clonotype originated in a woman in her fifties or sixties with alopecia areata. Some clones in this sample may be carry-over from other donors' samples. This chain links TRBV4-1 with TRBJ1-4; D is unclear. CDR3 DNA: TGCGCCAGCAGCCAAGATGGGGCAACTAATGAAAAACTGTTTTTT. Its translation: CASSQDGATNEKLFF.